These 25 T cell receptor beta chains share one sample of origin, sequenced in a study of regulatory T cells in long-lasting Graves disease. Library construction for TCR beta used iRepertoire HTBI primers and Arm-PCR of CDR3 regions. Each CDR3 protein gets one entry after TCRdb re-called the multiplex PCR reads with MiXCR. The sample has some 600,000 distinct CDR3 sequences, more than 15% seen once. The time point denotes: newly diagnosed GD, antithyroid drugs for less than 3 months. From RNA extracted from PBMCs, the TCR library was made. This sample was shared with a second study, whose subject was T cells in Graves' hyperthyroidism and ophthalmopathy.

This specimen consisted of peripheral blood mononuclear cells (PBMCs), obtained at new diagnosis, from a patient treated with antithyroid drugs. The receptors originated from a man between 18 and 35 years old with Graves disease.

This clonotype was detected many times. The chain combines TRBV11-3 with TRBJ2-3, with D perhaps TRBD2 (5 bases). The CDR3 has 16 amino acids. Germline V gene sequence: CDR1 SGHNT, CDR2 YENEEA. Trimming took off 2 bases at V and 0 bases at J, with 12 bases between the two ends. CDR3 protein: CASSLQFGESTDTQYF. CDR3 coding DNA: TGTGCCAGCAGCTTACAATTCGGGGAAAGCACAGATACGCAGTATTTT.

This clonotype was found a few times. The gene calls are TRBV27 and TRBJ1-5, with a tentative D call TRBD1 (6 bases). CDR3 length: 13 amino acids. Germline V gives CDR1 MNHEY, CDR2 SMNVEV (reference sequence). Trimming pared 5 bases from V and 7 bases from J, leaving 12 bases between. The CDR3 loop reads CASSVNRVQPQHF. CDR3 in DNA: TGTGCCAGCAGTGTTAACAGGGTCCAGCCCCAGCATTTT.

This chain joins TRBV24-1 and TRBJ2-5; D might be TRBD1 or TRBD2, each matching 8 bases. Trimming left V 4 bases short and J 4 bases short, with 27 bases between. Germline V gene lookup returns CDR1 KGHDR and CDR2 SFDVKD. The CDR3 consists of 19 residues. CDR3 protein: CATSDPPSGGGRSVETQYF. CDR3 DNA: TGTGCCACCAGTGACCCCCCCTCAGGGGGCGGGAGGAGTGTAGAGACCCAGTACTTC.

Points on this clonotype: A much larger clone sits a single nucleotide away, making a read error possible. This chain uses TRBV7-9 with TRBJ2-5; the match to TRBD1 covers 8 bases. V lost 5 bases, J lost 5 bases, and 10 bases stayed unmatched. CDR3 size: 15 residues. The germline CDR1 and CDR2 sequences are SEHNR and FQNEAQ (reference sequence). The CDR3 loop reads CASSIWDRSPETQYF. For the CDR3, the DNA is TGTGCCAGCAGCATATGGGACAGGTCTCCCGAGACCCAGTACTTC.

Many counts were recorded for this clonotype. The gene calls are TRBV28 and TRBJ1-2, with 7 bases that match TRBD1. After removal of 4 bases from V and 0 bases from J, the junction contained 2 bases not matched to a gene. The CDR3 runs 14 residues. Germline V lookup: CDR1 MDHEN, CDR2 SYDVKM. Here the CDR3 reads CASSSGQANYGYTF. As DNA, the CDR3 is TGTGCCAGCAGTTCCGGACAGGCTAACTATGGCTACACCTTC.

The J gene is TRBJ2-1, the V gene TRBV5-1; 14 bases agree with TRBD2. The germline CDR1 and CDR2 sequences are SGHRS and YFSETQ. V trimming: 8 bases; J trimming: 10 bases; junction bases outside the gene matches: 5. This CDR3 contains 13 residues. Here the CDR3 DNA reads TGCGCCAGTGCGGGACTAGCGGGAGAGGAGCAGTTCTTC. Translating gives CASAGLAGEEQFF. Using reference TRBV5-1 and TRBJ2-1 for the parts outside the CDR3, the full variable domain is KAGVTQTPRYLIKTRGQQVTLSCSPISGHRSVSWYQQTPGQGLQFLFEYFSETQRNKGNFPGRFSGRQFSNSRSEMNVSTLELGDSALYLCASAGLAGEEQFFGPGTRLTVL.

The table lists this clonotype with many counts. CDR3 loop: CASTSLAKYNEQFF. CDR3 in DNA: TGTGCCAGCACGTCGCTAGCTAAATACAATGAGCAGTTCTTC. The chain recombines TRBV6-2 or TRBV6-3 with TRBJ2-1, with TRBD2 as a possible D gene (5 bases). Germline lookup yields CDR1 MNHEY and CDR2 SVGEGT. This CDR3 contains 14 residues. V lost 7 bases to trimming and J lost 4 bases, with 14 bases between them.

In this sample, this clonotype turned up many times. The V gene is TRBV12-3 or TRBV12-4, the J gene TRBJ2-6; D ambiguous. Trimming cost V 6 bases and J 1 base, with 10 bases left between them. This CDR3 is 15 amino acids long. The CDR3 sequence is CASSLTESGANVLTF. The CDR3 DNA is TGTGCCAGCAGCCTAACAGAGTCTGGGGCCAACGTCCTGACTTTC.

The chain combines TRBV10-3 with TRBJ2-7, with TRBD1 identical over 8 bases. V was clipped by 10 bases and J by 6 bases; unmatched bases: 5. Germline CDR1 is ENHRY and CDR2 is SYGVKD. The CDR3 has 11 residues. DNA of the CDR3: TGTGCCACTTGGACAGGGTCCGAGCAGTACTTC. Protein sequence: CATWTGSEQYF.

A few counts support this clonotype. The V call is TRBV19, the J call TRBJ1-2; no firm D call. Trimming shortened V by 3 bases and J by 4 bases, and 15 bases separated the two germline ends. This CDR3 is 15 amino acids long. Looked up from germline, CDR1 is LNHDA and CDR2 is SQIVND (reference sequence). CDR3 loop: CASSIPGRKTYGYTF. In DNA, the CDR3 is TGTGCCAGTAGTATCCCCGGACGGAAGACCTATGGCTACACCTTC.

Ten or more counts support this clonotype. The chain recombines TRBV20-1 with TRBJ2-3, with 10 bases fitting TRBD2. Germline values: CDR1 DFQATT, CDR2 SNEGSKA (reference sequence). After removal of 2 bases from V and 4 bases from J, the junction contained 6 bases not matched to a gene. The CDR3 has 15 amino acids. The CDR3 reads CSARSAGGPADTQYF. CDR3 DNA sequence: TGCAGTGCTAGATCAGCGGGAGGGCCCGCAGATACGCAGTATTTT.

The chain uses TRBV7-2 and TRBJ1-5; D gene unclear. The CDR3 consists of 15 residues. Trimming left V 4 bases short and J 0 bases short, with 10 bases between. CDR1 and CDR2 (germline): SGHTA, FQGNSA. CDR3 in DNA: TGTGCCAGCAGCTCTCAGACGGGTAGCAATCAGCCCCAGCATTTT. It is translated as CASSSQTGSNQPQHF.

This clonotype was observed many times. CDR3 sequence (DNA): TGTGCCAGCTCACCGGCCCGGGACAGGGGCTACGAGCAGTACTTC. It is translated as CASSPARDRGYEQYF. This chain uses TRBV18 with TRBJ2-7; 10 positions match TRBD1. V was pared by 3 bases and J by 3 bases, with 5 bases of the junction left unmatched. CDR3 length equals 15 residues. CDR1 is KGHSH, CDR2 LQKENI, per germline.

This clonotype was observed a single time. This rearrangement joins TRBV6-2 or TRBV6-3 to TRBJ2-1; TRBD2 aligns across 8 bases. Germline assignment: CDR1 MNHEY and CDR2 SVGEGT. The ends lost 6 bases at V and 6 bases at J; junction bases unmatched: 4. This CDR3 is 13 amino acids long. This CDR3 reads CASRNGGGNEQFF. The CDR3 DNA reads as TGTGCCAGCAGAAACGGGGGGGGCAATGAGCAGTTCTTC.

This clonotype was observed at least ten times. This sequence joins TRBV2 and TRBJ2-3; D remains ambiguous. Between the trimmed V and J ends, which lost 5 bases and 2 bases, there was a span of 11 bases. CDR1 and CDR2 (germline): SNHLY, FYNNEI. The CDR3 extends over 14 amino acids. The CDR3 sequence: CASSLMTVTDTQYF. CDR3 nucleotide sequence: TGTGCCAGCAGTTTGATGACTGTCACAGATACGCAGTATTTT.

This clonotype was detected once. The chain recombines TRBV20-1 with TRBJ2-3; 8 bases are a match to TRBD2. V shed 3 bases and J 2 bases; nucleotides not matched to a gene: 7. The germline CDR1 and CDR2 sequences are DFQATT and SNEGSKA (reference sequence). This CDR3 is 15 amino acids long. CDR3 region: CSASGFSGDTDTQYF. CDR3 bases: TGCAGTGCTAGCGGTTTTAGCGGGGACACAGATACGCAGTATTTT.

This clonotype was recorded many times. J is TRBJ2-2 and V is TRBV12-3 or TRBV12-4; 9 bases agree with TRBD1. The CDR3 runs 16 residues. V shed 6 bases and J 3 bases; nucleotides not matched to a gene: 8. CDR3 nucleotide sequence: TGTGCCAGCAGCTTTGGCCGGGACAGGGACACCGGGGAGCTGTTTTTT. This codes for CASSFGRDRDTGELFF.

The rearrangement uses TRBV28 and TRBJ2-7; TRBD1 matches 7 bases. J lost 5 bases, V lost 6 bases, and 7 bases had no gene match. Germline V CDR1 and CDR2: MDHEN, SYDVKM. CDR3 length: 13 amino acids. The DNA for the CDR3 is TGTGCCAGCAGAGACAGGGTGTCCCACGAGCAGTACTTC. This encodes CASRDRVSHEQYF.

The chain is built from TRBV27 and TRBJ2-3; 7 nucleotides match TRBD2. The CDR3 has 14 amino acids. Germline CDR1 and CDR2: MNHEY and SMNVEV (reference sequence). V trimming: 5 bases; J trimming: 3 bases; junction bases outside the gene matches: 5. CDR3 DNA sequence: TGTGCCAGCAGTGGACTAGAAAGTACAGATACGCAGTATTTT. Amino acid sequence: CASSGLESTDTQYF.

This clonotype was counted at least ten times. This rearrangement joins TRBV29-1 to TRBJ2-4; tentative D call: TRBD1 (6 bases). The germline gives CDR1 SQVTM, CDR2 ANQGSEA. V lost 6 bases to trimming and J lost 9 bases, with 15 bases between them. This CDR3 is built from 12 residues. The CDR3 nucleotides read TGCAGCGTAGACAGCTTAGGGGGCATTCAGTACTTC. Its translation: CSVDSLGGIQYF.

This clonotype has ten or more counts. V is TRBV12-3 or TRBV12-4 and J is TRBJ2-6; no clear D gene. The CDR3 spans 15 residues. Trimming stripped 1 base from V and 0 bases from J, with 4 bases between. CDR3 protein: CASSLELSGANVLTF. CDR3 in DNA: TGTGCCAGCAGTTTAGAACTCTCTGGGGCCAACGTCCTGACTTTC.

Worth noting for this clonotype: A much larger clone differs from this one at a single base, so this may be a read error. This chain joins TRBV30 and TRBJ2-6; D unresolved. This CDR3 is 12 amino acids long. Germline values: CDR1 GTSNPN, CDR2 SVGIG (reference sequence). CDR3 sequence: CAWTSGVNVLTF. In nucleotides, the CDR3 is TGTGCCTGGACTTCTGGGGTCAACGTCCTGACTTTC.

This clonotype was seen only a few times. This chain links TRBV30 with TRBJ2-7; tentatively, D is TRBD1 (6 bases). The CDR3 length is 12 residues. Germline values: CDR1 GTSNPN, CDR2 SVGIG (reference sequence). Deletions cut 5 bases from V and 6 bases from J, with 14 bases between. The CDR3 DNA reads TGTGCCTGGGGGCCGCGAGGGGGCGAGCAGTACTTC. This gives the protein CAWGPRGGEQYF.

This clonotype has only a few counts. This chain connects TRBV9 to TRBJ2-7, with TRBD2 as a possible D gene (6 bases). Trimming pared 4 bases from V and 1 base from J, leaving 18 bases between. Germline V gene data show CDR1 as SGDLS and CDR2 as YYNGEE. The CDR3 is 16 residues long. CDR3 DNA sequence: TGTGCCAGCAGCCCCCAGGACTACCGTGAATCCTACGAGCAGTACTTC. Its translation: CASSPQDYRESYEQYF.

The chain has TRBV2 and TRBJ2-7; D gene unclear. CDR3 size: 15 residues. V was cut by 10 bases and J by 3 bases, with 22 bases left in between. Germline assignment: CDR1 SNHLY and CDR2 FYNNEI. CDR3 in amino acids: CATVTEDRNRYEQYF. The CDR3 DNA reads as TGTGCCACCGTCACAGAGGACCGAAATCGCTACGAGCAGTACTTC.